The TCR beta chain described here comes from a study of regulatory T cells in long-lasting Graves disease. Study results and limitations: Persistent cases of Graves' showed reduced TCR diversity relative to newly diagnosed patients. Patients with persistent disease showed a bias toward TRBV28, TRBJ1-2 and TRBJ2-5.

The authors built TCR beta libraries using iRepertoire HTBI primers and Arm-PCR of CDR3 regions. Via MiXCR, TCRdb re-called the multiplex PCR reads, giving one row per CDR3 protein. The data show hundreds of thousands of distinct CDR3 sequences, 15% to 19% seen once. Deletions cut 11 bases from V and 3 bases from J, with 19 bases between. The germline CDR1 and CDR2 sequences are MNHNS and SASEGT. The CDR3 spans 15 residues. This clonotype was counted ten times or more. Its specificity is unknown. Time point denoted: newly diagnosed GD, antithyroid drugs for less than 3 months. Extracted RNA from PBMCs served as the source of the TCR library. Patients came from an endocrinology department in Xi'an, China.

The clonotype comes from a female donor with Graves disease. The sample in question was peripheral blood mononuclear cells (PBMCs), obtained at new diagnosis, from a patient treated with antithyroid drugs. This chain joins TRBV6-1 and TRBJ1-4; possible D gene TRBD1, 5 bases. The chain's CDR3 is CAATEPGRSNEKLFF. CDR3 DNA sequence: TGTGCCGCTACGGAGCCGGGACGTTCTAATGAAAAACTGTTTTTT.